This T cell receptor (beta chain) was identified in a study of OX40 agonist ivuxolimab in advanced cancers. Data came from immunoSEQ multiplex PCR; TCRdb stores just in-frame clones and leaves some out. The table lists about 73,000 clones, 90% of them singletons, with less than 0.6% in the top ten. The germline V gene has CDR1 MNHEY and CDR2 SVGAGI. This CDR3 region has 14 residues. Trimming took off 5 bases at V and 3 bases at J, with 14 bases between the two ends. The sequence was collected from an adult with an advanced solid tumor such as melanoma, head and neck, liver or kidney cancer. The source material was CD4+ or CD8+ T cells sorted from blood, sampled in a trial of the OX40 agonist ivuxolimab. The chain combines TRBV6-5 with TRBJ2-7, with D tentatively TRBD2 (6 bases). The CDR3 loop is CASSGMRGLYEQYF. CDR3 coding DNA: TGTGCCAGCAGTGGGATGCGGGGCCTCTACGAGCAGTACTTC.